This T cell receptor (beta chain) was identified during a study of T cell responses to AZD1222 COVID-19 vaccine. CDR3 size: 15 residues. Germline V gene sequence: CDR1 LGHNA, CDR2 YNFKEQ. V was shortened by 0 bases and J by 5 bases, with 12 bases between the two germline ends. A word on this clone: Its cognate antigen is unknown.

Study-wide points: White British people made up most donors, females outnumbered males, and clonal diversity was possibly underestimated. Reports say nearly half of spike-specific TCRs go after unmutated variant regions.

Sequencing used immunoSEQ multiplex PCR; TCRdb keeps in-frame clones, though not all of them. Of 80,000 to 100,000 clones detected, around 90% appear once; the ten largest clones hold 9.5% to 13%. The J gene is TRBJ2-3, the V gene TRBV4-2; D gene ambiguous. The receptor comes from an adult who received the AZD1222 COVID-19 vaccine. This specimen was peripheral blood, taken 28 days after the second AZD1222 dose. The chain's CDR3 is CASSQEHNGIDTQYF. The CDR3 region has the DNA TGTGCCAGCAGCCAAGAGCACAATGGGATAGATACGCAGTATTTT.